One and the same sample provided the 23 T cell receptor beta chains below, sequenced in a study of shared clonotypes between healthy human individuals. The method was immunoSEQ multiplex PCR; TCRdb's version includes in-frame clones alone and lacks a portion of them. The sample contains about 2 million clones, about 95% of which appear only once. Naive CD8 cells comprised CD45RO-negative, CCR7-positively selected cells, excluding terminally differentiated effector memory CD45RA+ cells. Sequenced material: naive CD8+ T cells sorted from blood. These receptors were taken from a man in his late teens or twenties in good health.

The chain is built from TRBV7-9 and TRBJ1-2; D not certain. The CDR3 runs 16 residues. CDR1 is SEHNR, CDR2 FQNEAQ, per germline (reference sequence). V was clipped by 5 bases and J by 5 bases, with 21 bases between them. In DNA, the CDR3 is TGTGCCAGCAGCCCGGGATCCGCGTCCTCCAAATATGGCTACACCTTC. Its translation is CASSPGSASSKYGYTF.

Only one count was recorded for this clone. The chain combines TRBV6-5 with TRBJ2-4; D tentatively fits TRBD1 or TRBD2 (6 bases each). The length of the CDR3 is 15 residues. In germline, CDR1 is MNHEY, CDR2 SVGAGI. V lost 2 bases and J lost 4, with 12 bases in between. CDR3 in amino acids: CASSYGSGAKNIQYF. CDR3 coding DNA: TGTGCCAGCAGTTACGGATCGGGGGCTAAAAACATTCAGTACTTC.

The J gene is TRBJ1-4, the V gene TRBV29-1, with 9 bases lining up with TRBD1. The CDR3 runs 14 residues. Germline CDR1 is SQVTM and CDR2 is ANQGSEA. Unmatched junction bases numbered 6, after V lost 3 bases and J lost 7 bases. The CDR3 DNA reads as TGCAGCGTTGATCCGGGACAGGGCCGTGAAAAACTGTTTTTT. It encodes CSVDPGQGREKLFF.

The chain recombines TRBV14 with TRBJ2-1; D is unclear. The CDR3 sequence is 14 residues long. The V end was cut by 0 bases, the J end by 4 bases, with 7 bases between. Germline lookup yields CDR1 SGHDN and CDR2 FVKESK. The CDR3 bases are TGTGCCAGCAGCCAAGACCGAATGTACAATGAGCAGTTCTTC. Protein: CASSQDRMYNEQFF. The complete variable domain, with remaining parts taken from reference TRBV14 and TRBJ2-1, reads EAGVTQFPSHSVIEKGQTVTLRCDPISGHDNLYWYRRVMGKEIKFLLHFVKESKQDESGMPNNRFLAERTGGTYSTLKVQPAELEDSGVYFCASSQDRMYNEQFFGPGTRLTVL.

V is TRBV6-1 and J is TRBJ2-7; TRBD2 matches at 9 bases. This CDR3 region has 18 residues. The germline CDR1 and CDR2 sequences are MNHNS and SASEGT. The junction had 9 bases not matched to a gene; V was cut back by 0 bases and J by 0 bases. CDR3 in DNA: TGTGCCAGCAGTGAAGCGCTTCTGATTAGCGGGAGCTCCTACGAGCAGTACTTC. Protein product: CASSEALLISGSSYEQYF.

The rearrangement joins TRBV6-5 to TRBJ1-1; TRBD1 might be the D (6 bases). The CDR3 sequence is 15 residues long. In germline, CDR1 is MNHEY, CDR2 SVGAGI. Trimming removed 0 bases at V and 0 bases at J, with 8 bases between. Here the CDR3 reads CASSYSAGVNTEAFF. CDR3 DNA sequence: TGTGCCAGCAGTTACTCGGCAGGGGTGAACACTGAAGCTTTCTTT.

This clone occurred once. Other DNA sequences in the sample encode the same CDR3. The genes are TRBV30 and TRBJ1-1; tentative D call: TRBD1 (5 bases). The V gene's germline CDR1 is GTSNPN and CDR2 SVGIG (reference sequence). This CDR3 is 14 amino acids long. V was pared by 2 bases and J by 0 bases, with 10 bases between. The CDR3 DNA sequence: TGTGCCTGGAGTCCGGGACCGCTGAACACTGAAGCTTTCTTT. Protein sequence: CAWSPGPLNTEAFF.

A single count supports this clone. The gene calls are TRBV4-1 and TRBJ2-7, with TRBD1 matching over 7 bases. This CDR3 has 14 amino acids. Germline V gene sequence: CDR1 MGHRA, CDR2 YSYEKL. The junction had 11 bases not matched to a gene; V was cut back by 3 bases and J by 9 bases. The CDR3 spells CASSQIGQAPLQYF. The CDR3 DNA reads TGCGCCAGCAGCCAGATCGGACAGGCCCCTTTGCAGTACTTC.

The gene calls are TRBV5-6 and TRBJ1-6; 9 bases align to TRBD1. CDR3 length equals 14 residues. V lost 4 bases and J lost 9; bases outside the gene matches: 5. In germline, CDR1 is SGHDT, CDR2 YYEEEE. CDR3 region: CASSLGQGSSPLHF. CDR3 bases: TGTGCCAGCAGCCTGGGACAGGGTAGTTCACCCCTCCACTTT.

The chain links TRBV7-9 to TRBJ2-1; TRBD1 matches 8 bases. Germline V gives CDR1 SEHNR, CDR2 FQNEAQ (reference sequence). This CDR3 contains 15 residues. The junction had 3 bases not matched to a gene; V was cut back by 1 base and J by 4 bases. CDR3 residues: CASSLVQGEYNEQFF. DNA for the CDR3: TGTGCCAGCAGCTTAGTACAGGGGGAGTACAATGAGCAGTTCTTC.

The chain combines TRBV29-1 with TRBJ2-3, with 9 bases aligning to TRBD2. CDR1 is SQVTM, CDR2 ANQGSEA, per germline. The CDR3 covers 15 residues. J was trimmed by 3 bases and V by 6 bases; bases with no gene match: 10. CDR3 region: CSVGTSSSNTDTQYF. The CDR3 DNA reads as TGCAGCGTCGGGACTAGCAGTTCTAATACAGATACGCAGTATTTT.

This chain uses TRBV4-3 with TRBJ2-7; 8 positions match TRBD2. V gave up 0 bases and J gave up 2 bases; unmatched junction bases: 3. Germline V gene lookup returns CDR1 LGHNA and CDR2 YSLEER. The CDR3 spans 15 residues. Written as DNA, the CDR3 is TGCGCCAGCAGCCAAGATACCGGGAGGGCCTACGAGCAGTACTTC. Its protein product is CASSQDTGRAYEQYF.

The chain employs TRBV4-1 and TRBJ2-1; 13 bases agree with TRBD2. The CDR3 runs to 16 residues. V dropped 2 bases and J dropped 8; count of bases not matched to a gene: 6. The germline gives CDR1 MGHRA, CDR2 YSYEKL. Here the CDR3 DNA reads TGCGCCAGCAGCCAAACCGGACTAGCGGGAGTTCATGAGCAGTTCTTC. Translation: CASSQTGLAGVHEQFF.

The chain uses TRBV4-3 and TRBJ1-6, with 12 bases that match TRBD1. J lost 0 bases, V lost 3 bases, and 3 bases had no gene match. The CDR3 spans 18 residues. Germline CDR1 LGHNA, CDR2 YSLEER. The CDR3 protein is CASSQGTGGDSYNSPLHF. CDR3 bases: TGCGCCAGCAGCCAGGGGACAGGGGGCGACTCCTATAATTCACCCCTCCACTTT.

This clone showed up just once. The chain employs TRBV19 and TRBJ2-2; D may be TRBD1 or TRBD2 (5 bases each). The CDR3 loop spans 14 amino acids. Germline CDR1 reads LNHDA; CDR2 reads SQIVND (reference sequence). V was pared by 7 bases and J by 2 bases, with 11 bases between. This CDR3 reads CASNRDDNTGELFF. As DNA, the CDR3 is TGTGCCAGTAACCGGGACGACAACACCGGGGAGCTGTTTTTT.

This clone came up once. Likely a read error: the CDR3 ends without its conserved phenylalanine or tryptophan. It is unclear where the CDR3 begins or ends on the DNA, so no DNA is shown, and the CDR3 is as TCRdb lists it. The V gene is TRBV7-9, the J gene TRBJ1-4; TRBD1 was called by the table and not checked on the DNA. The CDR3 spans 10 residues, counting both ends. Germline assignment: CDR1 SEHNR and CDR2 FQNEAQ (reference sequence). CDR3 amino acids: CASSPSRDRD.

This clone is a singleton in its sample. The chain combines TRBV6-6 with TRBJ2-7; D gene ambiguous. The CDR3 consists of 12 residues. The V gene's germline CDR1 is MNHNY and CDR2 SVGAGI (reference sequence). The V end was cut by 7 bases, the J end by 5 bases, with 12 bases between. The CDR3, as DNA: TGTGCCAGCATCGGAAGCCTACACGAGCAGTACTTC. It translates to CASIGSLHEQYF.

The chain is built from TRBV7-9 and TRBJ2-7; D remains unclear. This CDR3 has 14 amino acids. Trimming stripped 5 bases from V and 3 bases from J, with 14 bases between. Germline loops: CDR1 SEHNR, CDR2 FQNEAQ (reference sequence). The chain's CDR3 is CASSPPGTNYEQYF. The CDR3 bases are TGTGCCAGCAGCCCTCCAGGAACCAACTACGAGCAGTACTTC.

This chain uses TRBV6-6 with TRBJ2-7, with TRBD1 identical over 12 bases. Germline V lookup: CDR1 MNHNY, CDR2 SVGAGI (reference sequence). The length of the CDR3 is 14 residues. V gave up 6 bases and J gave up 4 bases; unmatched junction bases: 4. The CDR3 is CASSRDRGLYEQYF. For the CDR3, the DNA is TGTGCCAGCAGCCGGGACAGGGGGCTATACGAGCAGTACTTC.

V and J are TRBV7-6 and TRBJ2-1; 8 bases align to TRBD2. Germline V gene data show CDR1 as SGHVS and CDR2 as FNYEAQ. The CDR3 runs 16 residues. V was pared by 2 bases and J by 6 bases, with 9 bases of the junction left unmatched. The CDR3 spells CASSLSTGGPGNEQFF. CDR3 sequence (DNA): TGTGCCAGCAGCTTATCCACGGGAGGGCCTGGCAATGAGCAGTTCTTC.

J is TRBJ1-2 and V is TRBV21-1; TRBD1, the table's D call, lacks a check against the DNA. TRBV21-1 is tagged as a pseudogene. This CDR3 contains 18 residues. Here the CDR3 DNA reads TGTGCCAGCAGCATAATCCGGGACAGGTGTCAGTGGAGCTATGGCTACACCTTC. It translates to CASSIIRDRCQWSYGYTF.

The chain recombines TRBV28 with TRBJ1-5; D call uncertain. This CDR3 is 15 amino acids long. Germline V lookup: CDR1 MDHEN, CDR2 SYDVKM. V lost 8 bases and J lost 4, with 18 bases in between. The CDR3 DNA reads TGTGCCAGCGAGTTATGGCAGGCGCGGAATCAGCCCCAGCATTTT. It translates to CASELWQARNQPQHF.

The chain employs TRBV28 and TRBJ2-1; possible D gene TRBD1, 5 bases. Germline V gene data show CDR1 as MDHEN and CDR2 as SYDVKM. The CDR3 is 17 residues long. Trimming took off 5 bases at V and 7 bases at J, with 24 bases between the two ends. CDR3 DNA: TGTGCCAGCAGTCTAGGGGTTATAGCCGTGTTTAGAAATGAGCAGTTCTTC. As protein: CASSLGVIAVFRNEQFF. Looking up the rest from reference TRBV28 and TRBJ2-1 gives the full variable domain: DVKVTQSSRYLVKRTGEKVFLECVQDMDHENMFWYRQDPGLGLRLIYFSYDVKMKEKGDIPEGYSVSREKKERFSLILESASTNQTSMYLCASSLGVIAVFRNEQFFGPGTRLTVL.